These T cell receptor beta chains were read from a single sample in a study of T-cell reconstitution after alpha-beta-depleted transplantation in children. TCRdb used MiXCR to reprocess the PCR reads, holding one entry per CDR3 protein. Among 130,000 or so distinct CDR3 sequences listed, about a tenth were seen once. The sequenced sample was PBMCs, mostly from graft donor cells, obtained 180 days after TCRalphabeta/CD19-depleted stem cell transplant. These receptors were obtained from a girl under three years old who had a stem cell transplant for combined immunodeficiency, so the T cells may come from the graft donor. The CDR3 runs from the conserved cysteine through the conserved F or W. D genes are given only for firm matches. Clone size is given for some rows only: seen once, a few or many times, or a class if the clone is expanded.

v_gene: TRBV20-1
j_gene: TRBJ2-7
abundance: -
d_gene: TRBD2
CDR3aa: CSAQGLAGSYEQYF
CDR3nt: TGCAGTGCCCAGGGACTAGCGGGGTCCTACGAGCAGTACTTC

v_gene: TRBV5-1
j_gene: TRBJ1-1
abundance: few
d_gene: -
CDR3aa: CASSVITGRTEAFF
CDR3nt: TGCGCCAGCAGCGTCATTACAGGGAGAACTGAAGCTTTCTTT

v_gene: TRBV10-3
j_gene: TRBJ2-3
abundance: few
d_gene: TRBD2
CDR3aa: CAISVGPSGAQDTQYF
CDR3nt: TGTGCCATCAGTGTGGGGCCTAGCGGGGCCCAAGATACGCAGTATTTT

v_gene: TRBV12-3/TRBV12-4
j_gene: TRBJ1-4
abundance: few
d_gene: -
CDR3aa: CASRGTTNEKLFF
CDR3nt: TGTGCCAGCAGGGGAACAACTAATGAAAAACTGTTTTTT

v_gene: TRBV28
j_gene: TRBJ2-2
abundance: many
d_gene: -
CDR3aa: CATLDSTGELFF
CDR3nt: TGTGCCACCCTGGACAGCACCGGGGAGCTGTTTTTT

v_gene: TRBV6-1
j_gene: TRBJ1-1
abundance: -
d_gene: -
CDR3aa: CASSFEIMNTEAFF
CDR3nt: TGTGCCAGCAGCTTCGAGATCATGAACACTGAAGCTTTCTTT

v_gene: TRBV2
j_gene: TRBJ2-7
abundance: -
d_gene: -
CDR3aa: CASSNWGGEQYF
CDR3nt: TGTGCCAGCAGCAACTGGGGAGGCGAGCAGTACTTC

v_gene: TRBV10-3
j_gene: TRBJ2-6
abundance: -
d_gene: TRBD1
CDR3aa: CAIKKGQANRSGANVLTF
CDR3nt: TGTGCCATCAAGAAGGGACAGGCCAACCGCTCTGGGGCCAACGTCCTGACTTTC

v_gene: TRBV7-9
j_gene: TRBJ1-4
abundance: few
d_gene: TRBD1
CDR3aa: CASSTPTGGNEKLFF
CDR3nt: TGTGCCAGCAGCACACCGACAGGGGGCAATGAAAAACTGTTTTTT

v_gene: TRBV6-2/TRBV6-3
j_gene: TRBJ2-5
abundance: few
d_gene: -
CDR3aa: CASSSGQMETQYF
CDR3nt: TGTGCCAGCAGTTCTGGTCAGATGGAGACCCAGTACTTC

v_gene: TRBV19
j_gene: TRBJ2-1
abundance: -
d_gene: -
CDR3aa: CASSIFGGVSYNEQFF
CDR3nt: TGTGCCAGTAGTATATTCGGGGGAGTTTCCTACAATGAGCAGTTCTTC

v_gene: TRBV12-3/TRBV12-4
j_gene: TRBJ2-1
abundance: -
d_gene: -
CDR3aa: CASSLPGGAYNEQFF
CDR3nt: TGTGCCAGCAGTTTACCGGGCGGGGCGTACAATGAGCAGTTCTTC

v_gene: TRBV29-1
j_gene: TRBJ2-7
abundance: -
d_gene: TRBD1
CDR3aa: CSVLKSQGAYEQYF
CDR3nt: TGCAGCGTTTTGAAGTCCCAGGGGGCCTACGAGCAGTACTTC

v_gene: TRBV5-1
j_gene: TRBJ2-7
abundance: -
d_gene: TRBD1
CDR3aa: CASSFRDRVPYEQYF
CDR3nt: TGCGCCAGCAGCTTCCGGGACAGGGTCCCCTACGAGCAGTACTTC

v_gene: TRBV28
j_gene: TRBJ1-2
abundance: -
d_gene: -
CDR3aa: CASSGRTNNYGYTF
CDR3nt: TGTGCCAGCAGTGGGCGGACGAACAACTATGGCTACACCTTC

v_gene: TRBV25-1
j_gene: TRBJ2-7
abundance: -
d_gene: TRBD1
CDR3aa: CASSEWDTGTGGSYEQYF
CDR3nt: TGTGCCAGCAGTGAATGGGATACCGGGACAGGGGGCTCCTACGAGCAGTACTTC

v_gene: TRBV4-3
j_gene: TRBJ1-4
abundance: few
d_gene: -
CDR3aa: CASSQELPGEKLFF
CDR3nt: TGCGCCAGCAGCCAAGAGCTCCCGGGGGAAAAACTGTTTTTT

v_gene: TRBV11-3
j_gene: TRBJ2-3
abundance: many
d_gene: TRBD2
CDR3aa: CASSLGLAGSTDTQYF
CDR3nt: TGTGCCAGCAGCCTGGGACTAGCGGGGAGCACAGATACGCAGTATTTT

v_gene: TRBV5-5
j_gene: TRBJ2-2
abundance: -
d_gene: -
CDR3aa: CASTLIGWNTGELFF
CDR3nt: TGTGCCAGCACCCTGATCGGATGGAACACCGGGGAGCTGTTTTTT

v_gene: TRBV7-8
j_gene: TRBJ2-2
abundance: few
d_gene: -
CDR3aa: CASKPQEATGELFF
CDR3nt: TGTGCCAGCAAGCCACAGGAGGCCACCGGGGAGCTGTTTTTT

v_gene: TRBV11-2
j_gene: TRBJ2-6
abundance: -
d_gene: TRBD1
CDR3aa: CASSSSGQVPGSGANVLTF
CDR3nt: TGTGCCAGCAGCTCTTCGGGACAGGTCCCTGGCTCTGGGGCCAACGTCCTGACTTTC

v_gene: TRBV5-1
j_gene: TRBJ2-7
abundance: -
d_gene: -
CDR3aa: CASSLGDSLDEQYF
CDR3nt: TGCGCCAGCAGCTTGGGAGACAGCTTGGACGAGCAGTACTTC

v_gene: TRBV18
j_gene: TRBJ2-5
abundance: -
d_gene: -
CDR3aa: CASSPQVTGHSQETQYF
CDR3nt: TGTGCCAGCTCACCACAAGTAACGGGACACTCCCAAGAGACCCAGTACTTC

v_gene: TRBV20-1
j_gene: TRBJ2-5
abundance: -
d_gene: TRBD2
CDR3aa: CSARRRGGETQYF
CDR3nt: TGCAGTGCTAGGAGGCGGGGGGGAGAGACCCAGTACTTC

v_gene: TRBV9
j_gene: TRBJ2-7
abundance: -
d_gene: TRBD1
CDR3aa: CASSAGQGALREQYF
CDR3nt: TGTGCCAGCAGCGCAGGACAGGGGGCCCTCCGCGAGCAGTACTTC

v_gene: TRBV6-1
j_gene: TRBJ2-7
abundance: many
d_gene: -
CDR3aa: CASSEPDDGYEQYF
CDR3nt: TGTGCCAGCAGTGAACCGGACGACGGCTACGAGCAGTACTTC

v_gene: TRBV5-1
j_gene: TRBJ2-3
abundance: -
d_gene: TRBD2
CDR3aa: CASSLPTSGGGSTDTQYF
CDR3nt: TGCGCCAGCAGCTTGCCTACTAGCGGGGGGGGGTCCACAGATACGCAGTATTTT

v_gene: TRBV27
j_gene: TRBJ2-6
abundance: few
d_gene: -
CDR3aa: CASSSPDSGANVLTF
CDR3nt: TGTGCCAGCAGTTCCCCAGATTCCGGGGCCAACGTCCTGACTTTC

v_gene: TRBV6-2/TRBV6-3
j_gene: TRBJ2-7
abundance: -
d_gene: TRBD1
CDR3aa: CASSLSYRGEQYF
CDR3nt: TGTGCCAGCAGTTTATCTTACAGGGGCGAGCAGTACTTC

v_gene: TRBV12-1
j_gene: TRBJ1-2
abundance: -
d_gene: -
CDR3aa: CASSPGPTCYGYTF
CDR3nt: TGTGCCAGCAGCCCTGGGCCCACTTGCTATGGCTACACCTTC

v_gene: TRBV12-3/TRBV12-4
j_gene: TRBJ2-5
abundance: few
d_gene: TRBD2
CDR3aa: CASSLGGGPGTQYF
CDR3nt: TGTGCCAGCAGTTTGGGGGGAGGGCCTGGGACCCAGTACTTC

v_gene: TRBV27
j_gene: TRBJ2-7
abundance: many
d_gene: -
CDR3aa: CASSRLGVTSYEQYF
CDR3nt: TGTGCCAGCAGTCGGCTAGGGGTTACCTCCTACGAGCAGTACTTC

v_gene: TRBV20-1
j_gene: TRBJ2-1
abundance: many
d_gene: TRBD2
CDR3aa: CSARVPSGSNEQFF
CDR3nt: TGCAGTGCTAGGGTACCTAGCGGGAGTAATGAGCAGTTCTTC

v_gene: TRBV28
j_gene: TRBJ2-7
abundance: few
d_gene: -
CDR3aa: CASSLGRSVGLSYEQYF
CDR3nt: TGTGCCAGCAGTTTAGGTCGGAGCGTAGGCCTCTCCTACGAGCAGTACTTC

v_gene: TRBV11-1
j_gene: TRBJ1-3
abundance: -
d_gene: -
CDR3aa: CASSSPPGGQATGNTIYF
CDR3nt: TGTGCCAGCAGCTCCCCACCCGGGGGGCAGGCTACTGGAAACACCATATATTTT

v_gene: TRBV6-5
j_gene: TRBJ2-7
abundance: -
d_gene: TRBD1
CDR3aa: CASSYSEGADEQYF
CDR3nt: TGTGCCAGCAGTTACTCAGAGGGGGCAGACGAGCAGTACTTC

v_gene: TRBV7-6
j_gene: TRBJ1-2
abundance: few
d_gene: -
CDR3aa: CASSLRGEGYTF
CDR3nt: TGTGCCAGCAGCTTACGCGGGGAAGGCTACACCTTC

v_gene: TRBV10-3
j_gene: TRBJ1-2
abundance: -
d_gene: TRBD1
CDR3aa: CAISRGDRALLGYGYTF
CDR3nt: TGTGCCATCAGCCGGGGGGACAGGGCCCTGCTGGGCTATGGCTACACCTTC

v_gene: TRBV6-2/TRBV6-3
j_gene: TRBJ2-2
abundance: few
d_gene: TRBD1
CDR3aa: CASSPRTGEAGELFF
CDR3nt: TGTGCCAGCAGTCCCCGGACAGGGGAAGCCGGGGAGCTGTTTTTT

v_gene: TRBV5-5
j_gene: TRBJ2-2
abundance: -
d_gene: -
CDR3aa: CASSPRGGANTGELFF
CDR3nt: TGTGCCAGCAGCCCCCGGGGTGGCGCGAACACCGGGGAGCTGTTTTTT

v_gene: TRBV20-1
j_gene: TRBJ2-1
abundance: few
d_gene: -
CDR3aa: CSARTRTYNEQFF
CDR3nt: TGCAGTGCTAGGACTAGAACTTACAATGAGCAGTTCTTC

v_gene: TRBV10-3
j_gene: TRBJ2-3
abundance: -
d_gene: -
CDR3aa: CAITLGGLTTDTQYF
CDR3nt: TGTGCCATCACCCTGGGGGGACTCACCACAGATACGCAGTATTTT

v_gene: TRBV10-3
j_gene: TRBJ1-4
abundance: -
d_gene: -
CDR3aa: CAISLAARRGSTNEKLFF
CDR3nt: TGTGCCATCAGTTTAGCTGCCCGACGGGGCTCAACTAATGAAAAACTGTTTTTT

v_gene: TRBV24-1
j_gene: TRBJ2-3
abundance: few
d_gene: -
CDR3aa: CATSGRPGVNTDTQYF
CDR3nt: TGTGCCACCAGTGGAAGGCCCGGGGTCAACACAGATACGCAGTATTTT

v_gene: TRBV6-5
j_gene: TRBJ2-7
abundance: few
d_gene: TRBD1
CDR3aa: CASSYSGITGASYEQYF
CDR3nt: TGTGCCAGCAGTTACTCGGGGATCACAGGGGCCTCCTACGAGCAGTACTTC

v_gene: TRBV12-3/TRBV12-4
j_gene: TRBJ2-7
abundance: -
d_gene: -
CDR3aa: CASSGGQLIYEQYF
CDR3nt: TGTGCCAGCAGTGGCGGACAGCTCATCTACGAGCAGTACTTC

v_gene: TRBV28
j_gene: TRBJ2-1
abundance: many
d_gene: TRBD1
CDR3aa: CASSLRDSAYNEQFF
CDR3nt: TGTGCCAGCAGTTTAAGGGACAGCGCCTACAATGAGCAGTTCTTC

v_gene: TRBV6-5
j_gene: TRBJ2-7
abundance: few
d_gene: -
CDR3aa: CATVGLEGEQYF
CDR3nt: TGTGCCACCGTAGGGCTCGAGGGGGAGCAGTACTTC

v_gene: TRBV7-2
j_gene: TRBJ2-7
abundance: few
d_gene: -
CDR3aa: CASTPPPLLVSSYEQYF
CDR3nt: TGTGCCAGCACCCCGCCCCCATTACTGGTGAGCTCCTACGAGCAGTACTTC